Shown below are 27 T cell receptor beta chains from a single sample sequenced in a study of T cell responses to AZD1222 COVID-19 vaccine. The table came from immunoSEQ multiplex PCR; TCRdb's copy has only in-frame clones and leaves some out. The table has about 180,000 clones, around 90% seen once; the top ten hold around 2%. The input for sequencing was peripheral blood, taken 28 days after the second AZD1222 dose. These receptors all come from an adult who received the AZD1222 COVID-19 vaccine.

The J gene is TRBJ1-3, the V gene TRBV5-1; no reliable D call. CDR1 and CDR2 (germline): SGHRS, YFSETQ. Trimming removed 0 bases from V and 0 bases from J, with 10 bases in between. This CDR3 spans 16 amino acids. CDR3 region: CASSLGLESSGNTIYF. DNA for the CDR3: TGCGCCAGCAGCTTGGGACTGGAGAGCTCTGGAAACACCATATATTTT.

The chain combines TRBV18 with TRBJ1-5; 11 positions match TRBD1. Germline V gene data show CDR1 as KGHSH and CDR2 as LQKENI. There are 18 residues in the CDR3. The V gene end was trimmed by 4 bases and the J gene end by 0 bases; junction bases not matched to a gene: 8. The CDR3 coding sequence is TGTGCCAGCTCACAAGGACAGGGGGCCTTTTTTAGCAATCAGCCCCAGCATTTT. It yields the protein CASSQGQGAFFSNQPQHF.

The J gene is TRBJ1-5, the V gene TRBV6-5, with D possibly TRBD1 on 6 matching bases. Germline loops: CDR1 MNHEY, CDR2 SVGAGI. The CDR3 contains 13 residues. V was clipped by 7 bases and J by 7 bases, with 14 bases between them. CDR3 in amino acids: CASIQGQGQPQHF. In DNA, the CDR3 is TGTGCCAGCATTCAGGGGCAGGGACAGCCCCAGCATTTT.

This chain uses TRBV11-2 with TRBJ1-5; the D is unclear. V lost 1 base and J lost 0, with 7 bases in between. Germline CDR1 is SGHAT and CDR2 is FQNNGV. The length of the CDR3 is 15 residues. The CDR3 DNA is TGTGCCAGCAGCTTAGCCTCGGATAGCAATCAGCCCCAGCATTTT. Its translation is CASSLASDSNQPQHF.

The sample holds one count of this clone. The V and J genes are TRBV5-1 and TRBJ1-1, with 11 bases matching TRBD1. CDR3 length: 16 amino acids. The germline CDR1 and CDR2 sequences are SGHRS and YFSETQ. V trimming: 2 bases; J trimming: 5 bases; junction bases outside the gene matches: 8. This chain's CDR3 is CASSFEGQGAGTEAFF. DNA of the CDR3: TGCGCCAGCAGCTTCGAAGGACAGGGGGCTGGAACTGAAGCTTTCTTT.

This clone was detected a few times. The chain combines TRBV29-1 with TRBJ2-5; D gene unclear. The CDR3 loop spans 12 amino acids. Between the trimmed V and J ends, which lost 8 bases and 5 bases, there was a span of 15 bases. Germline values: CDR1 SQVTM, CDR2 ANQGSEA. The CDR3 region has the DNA TGCAGCCCATTCCATGCCAGGGAGACCCAGTACTTC. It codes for CSPFHARETQYF.

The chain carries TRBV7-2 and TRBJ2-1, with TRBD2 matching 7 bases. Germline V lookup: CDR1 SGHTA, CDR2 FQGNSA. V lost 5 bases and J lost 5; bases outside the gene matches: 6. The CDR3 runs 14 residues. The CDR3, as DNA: TGTGCCAGCAGCCCCGTAGCGGGCCACAATGAGCAGTTCTTC. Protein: CASSPVAGHNEQFF.

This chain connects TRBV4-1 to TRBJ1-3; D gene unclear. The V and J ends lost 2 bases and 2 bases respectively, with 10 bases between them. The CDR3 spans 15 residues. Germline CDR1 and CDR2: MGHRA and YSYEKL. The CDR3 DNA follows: TGCGCCAGCAGCCAAATCTGGATCACTGGAAACACCATATATTTT. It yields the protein CASSQIWITGNTIYF.

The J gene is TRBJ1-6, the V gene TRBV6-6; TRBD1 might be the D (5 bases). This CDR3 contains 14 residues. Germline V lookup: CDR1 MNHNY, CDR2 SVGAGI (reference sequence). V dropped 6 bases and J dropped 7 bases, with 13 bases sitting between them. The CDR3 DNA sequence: TGTGCCAGCAGCCCTGGGGGAGAGAATTCACCCCTCCACTTT. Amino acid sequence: CASSPGGENSPLHF.

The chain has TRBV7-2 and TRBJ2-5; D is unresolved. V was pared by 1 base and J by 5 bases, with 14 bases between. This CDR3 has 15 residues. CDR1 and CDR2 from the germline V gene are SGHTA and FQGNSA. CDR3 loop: CASSLVPAAGETQYF. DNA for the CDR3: TGTGCCAGCAGCTTAGTCCCCGCGGCCGGGGAGACCCAGTACTTC.

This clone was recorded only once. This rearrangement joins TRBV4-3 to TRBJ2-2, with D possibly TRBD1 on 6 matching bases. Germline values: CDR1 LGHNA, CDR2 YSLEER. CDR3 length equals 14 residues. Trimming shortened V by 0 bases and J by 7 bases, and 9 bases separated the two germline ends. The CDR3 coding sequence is TGCGCCAGCAGCCAAGATTCAGGGGACGGGGAGCTGTTTTTT. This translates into CASSQDSGDGELFF.

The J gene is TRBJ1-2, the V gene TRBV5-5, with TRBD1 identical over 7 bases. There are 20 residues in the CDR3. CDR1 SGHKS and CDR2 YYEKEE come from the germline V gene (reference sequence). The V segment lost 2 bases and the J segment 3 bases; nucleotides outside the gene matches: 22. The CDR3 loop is CASSLGRLRAGGKYDYGYTF. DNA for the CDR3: TGTGCCAGCAGCTTAGGCCGTCTCAGGGCAGGGGGTAAGTATGACTATGGCTACACCTTC.

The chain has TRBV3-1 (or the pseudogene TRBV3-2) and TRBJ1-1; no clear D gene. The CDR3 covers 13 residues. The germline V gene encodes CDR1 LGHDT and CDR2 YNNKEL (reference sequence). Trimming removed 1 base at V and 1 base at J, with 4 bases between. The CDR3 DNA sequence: TGTGCCAGCAGCCAAGTAGCGAACACTGAAGCTTTCTTT. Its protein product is CASSQVANTEAFF.

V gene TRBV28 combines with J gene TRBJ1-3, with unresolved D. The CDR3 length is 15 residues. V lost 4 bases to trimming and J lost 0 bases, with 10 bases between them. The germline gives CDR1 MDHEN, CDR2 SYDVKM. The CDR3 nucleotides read TGTGCCAGCAGTTCGACGGCCCTCTCTGGAAACACCATATATTTT. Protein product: CASSSTALSGNTIYF.

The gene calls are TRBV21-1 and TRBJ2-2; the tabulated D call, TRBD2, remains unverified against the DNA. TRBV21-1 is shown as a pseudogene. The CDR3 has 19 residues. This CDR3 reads CASSKLIFAASLVCGELFF. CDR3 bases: TGTGCCAGCAGCAAGCTCATTTTCGCGGCCAGCTTAGTTTGCGGGGAGCTGTTTTTT.

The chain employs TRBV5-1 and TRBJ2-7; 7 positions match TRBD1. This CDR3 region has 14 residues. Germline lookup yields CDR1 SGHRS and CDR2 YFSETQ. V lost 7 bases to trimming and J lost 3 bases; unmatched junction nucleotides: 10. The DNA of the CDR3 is TGCGCCAGCGGGTGGGGGACAGAGATCTACGAGCAGTACTTC. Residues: CASGWGTEIYEQYF.

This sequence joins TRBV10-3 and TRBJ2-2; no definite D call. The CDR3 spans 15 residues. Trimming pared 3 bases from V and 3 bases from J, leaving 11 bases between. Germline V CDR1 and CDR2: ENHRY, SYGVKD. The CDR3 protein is CAISDDLRDTGELFF. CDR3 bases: TGTGCCATCAGTGATGACCTTAGGGACACCGGGGAGCTGTTTTTT.

The CDR3: CASSARGGDIYEQYF. CDR3 nucleotide sequence: TGTGCCAGCAGCGCCCGGGGGGGCGATATCTACGAGCAGTACTTC. This chain joins TRBV7-3 and TRBJ2-7; 8 bases line up with TRBD2. V was clipped by 5 bases and J by 3 bases; unmatched bases: 9. This CDR3 region has 15 residues. CDR1 and CDR2 from the germline V gene are SGHTA and FQGTGA.

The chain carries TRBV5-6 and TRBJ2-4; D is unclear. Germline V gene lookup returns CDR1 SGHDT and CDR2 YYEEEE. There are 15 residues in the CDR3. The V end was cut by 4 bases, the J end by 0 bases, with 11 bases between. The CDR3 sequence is CASSLLALAKNIQYF. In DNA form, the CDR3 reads TGTGCCAGCAGCCTCCTCGCCTTAGCCAAAAACATTCAGTACTTC.

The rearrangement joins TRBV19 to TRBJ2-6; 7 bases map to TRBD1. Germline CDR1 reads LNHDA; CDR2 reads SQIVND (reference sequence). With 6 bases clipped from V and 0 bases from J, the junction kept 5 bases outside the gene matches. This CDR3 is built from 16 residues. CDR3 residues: CASSRGQYSGANVLTF. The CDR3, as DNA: TGTGCCAGTAGCCGGGGACAGTACTCTGGGGCCAACGTCCTGACTTTC.

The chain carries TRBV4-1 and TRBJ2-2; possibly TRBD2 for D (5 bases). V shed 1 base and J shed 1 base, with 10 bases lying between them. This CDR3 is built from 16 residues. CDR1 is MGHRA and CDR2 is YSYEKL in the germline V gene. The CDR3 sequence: CASSQGGGKNTGELFF. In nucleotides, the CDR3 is TGCGCCAGCAGCCAAGGAGGAGGCAAGAACACCGGGGAGCTGTTTTTT.

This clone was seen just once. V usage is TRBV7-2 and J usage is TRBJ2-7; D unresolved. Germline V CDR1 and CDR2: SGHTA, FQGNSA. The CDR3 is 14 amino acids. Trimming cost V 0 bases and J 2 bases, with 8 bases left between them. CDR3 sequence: CASSLAMKAYEQYF. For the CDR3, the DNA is TGTGCCAGCAGCTTAGCTATGAAAGCCTACGAGCAGTACTTC.

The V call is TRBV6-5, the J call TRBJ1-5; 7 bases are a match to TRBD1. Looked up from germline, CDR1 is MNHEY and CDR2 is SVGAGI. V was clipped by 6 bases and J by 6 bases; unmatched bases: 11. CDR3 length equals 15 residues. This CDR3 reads CASRVTGSEGQPQHF. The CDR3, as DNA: TGTGCCAGCAGGGTGACAGGGTCGGAAGGTCAGCCCCAGCATTTT.

CDR3 in amino acids: CATTGLVGGELFF. Written as DNA, the CDR3 is TGCGCCACCACAGGGTTAGTTGGCGGGGAGCTGTTTTTT. The chain is built from TRBV4-1 and TRBJ2-2; maybe TRBD1 (6 bases). This CDR3 region has 13 residues. The V end lost 10 bases, the J end lost 7 bases, and 16 bases lay between the germline ends. CDR1 MGHRA and CDR2 YSYEKL come from the germline V gene.

DNA of the CDR3: TGTGCCACCAGTGGGGGGGGCGACTTTAGCTCCTACAATGAGCAGTTCTTC. Protein sequence: CATSGGGDFSSYNEQFF. The genes are TRBV24-1 and TRBJ2-1; D is possibly TRBD2 (7 bases). Germline CDR1 reads KGHDR; CDR2 reads SFDVKD. V was cut by 5 bases and J by 0 bases, with 16 bases left in between. CDR3 length equals 17 residues.

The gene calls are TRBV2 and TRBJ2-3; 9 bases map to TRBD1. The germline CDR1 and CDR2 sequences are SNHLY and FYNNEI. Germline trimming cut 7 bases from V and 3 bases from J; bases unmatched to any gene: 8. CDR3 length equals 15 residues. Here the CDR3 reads CASIRWDRDTDTQYF. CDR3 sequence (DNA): TGTGCCAGCATCAGGTGGGACAGGGATACAGATACGCAGTATTTT.

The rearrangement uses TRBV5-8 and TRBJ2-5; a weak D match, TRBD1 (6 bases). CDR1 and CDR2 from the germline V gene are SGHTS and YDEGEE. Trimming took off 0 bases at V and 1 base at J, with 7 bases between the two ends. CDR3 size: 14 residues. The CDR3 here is CASSLAGAQETQYF. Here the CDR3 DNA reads TGTGCCAGCAGCTTGGCAGGGGCCCAAGAGACCCAGTACTTC.